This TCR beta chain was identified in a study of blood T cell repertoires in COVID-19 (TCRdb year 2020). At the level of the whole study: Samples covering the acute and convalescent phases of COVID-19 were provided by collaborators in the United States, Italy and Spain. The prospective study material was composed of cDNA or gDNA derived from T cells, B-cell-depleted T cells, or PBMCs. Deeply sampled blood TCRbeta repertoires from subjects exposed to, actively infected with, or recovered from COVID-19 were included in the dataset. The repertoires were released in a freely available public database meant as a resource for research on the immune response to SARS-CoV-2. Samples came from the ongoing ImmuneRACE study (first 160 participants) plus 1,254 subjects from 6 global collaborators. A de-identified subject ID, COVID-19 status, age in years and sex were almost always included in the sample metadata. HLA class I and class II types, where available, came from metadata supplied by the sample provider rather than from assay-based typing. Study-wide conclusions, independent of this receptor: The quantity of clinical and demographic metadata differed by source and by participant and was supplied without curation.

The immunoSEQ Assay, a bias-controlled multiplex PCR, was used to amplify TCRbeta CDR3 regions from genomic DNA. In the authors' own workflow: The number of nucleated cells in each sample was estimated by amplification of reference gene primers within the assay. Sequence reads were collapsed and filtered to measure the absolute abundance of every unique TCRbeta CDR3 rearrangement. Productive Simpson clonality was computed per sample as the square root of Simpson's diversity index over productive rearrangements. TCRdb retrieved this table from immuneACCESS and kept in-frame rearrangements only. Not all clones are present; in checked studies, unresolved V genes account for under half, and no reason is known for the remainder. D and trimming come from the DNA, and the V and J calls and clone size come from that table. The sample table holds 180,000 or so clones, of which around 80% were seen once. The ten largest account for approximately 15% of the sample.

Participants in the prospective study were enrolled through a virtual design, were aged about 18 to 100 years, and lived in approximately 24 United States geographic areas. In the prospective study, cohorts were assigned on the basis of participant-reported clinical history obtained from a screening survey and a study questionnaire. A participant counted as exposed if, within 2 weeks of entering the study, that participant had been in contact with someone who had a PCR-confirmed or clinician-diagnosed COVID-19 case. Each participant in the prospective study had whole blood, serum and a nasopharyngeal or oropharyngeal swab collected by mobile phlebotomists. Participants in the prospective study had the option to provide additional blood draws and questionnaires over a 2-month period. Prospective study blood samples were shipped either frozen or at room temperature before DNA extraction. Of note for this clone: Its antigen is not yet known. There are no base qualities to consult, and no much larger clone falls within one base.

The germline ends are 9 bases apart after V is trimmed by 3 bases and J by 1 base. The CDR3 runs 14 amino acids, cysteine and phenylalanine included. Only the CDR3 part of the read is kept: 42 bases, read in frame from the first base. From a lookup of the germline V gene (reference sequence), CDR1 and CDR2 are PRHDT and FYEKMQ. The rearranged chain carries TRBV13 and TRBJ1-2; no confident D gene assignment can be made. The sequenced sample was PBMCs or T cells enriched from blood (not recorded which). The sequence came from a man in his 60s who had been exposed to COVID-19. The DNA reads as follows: TGTGCCAGCAGCTTGAGACGGGGTAACTATGGCTACACCTTC. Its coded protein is CASSLRRGNYGYTF.